The present T cell receptor beta chain was sequenced within a study of lymphopenia after photon versus proton radiotherapy. As regards this clone: The antigen is unknown.

The CDR3 is 17 amino acids. CDR1 and CDR2 (germline): SGHDT, YYEEEE. Trimming removed 0 bases from V and 9 bases from J; junction bases left unmatched: 9. The study, taken as a whole, reports: Only patients who died were analyzed for survival; proton advantage is unproven. Proton therapy kept repertoires fairly stable, unlike photons, which gained effector/memory cells. A bigger post-nadir fall in TCR diversity correlated inversely with survival time in deceased patients. After the lymphocyte nadir, photon-treated repertoires showed oligoclonal expansion, especially of CD8+ Temra cells.

Clones were read by immunoSEQ multiplex PCR, and TCRdb kept only the in-frame ones, dropping some. The table includes 150,000 to 200,000 clones, roughly nine tenths detected once. The clonotype originates from a man aged 50-60 years with gastric cancer. The sequences come from peripheral blood, collected from a patient treated with photon-based radiotherapy. This rearrangement joins TRBV5-6 to TRBJ2-1; 13 positions match TRBD2. CDR3 sequence: CASSLVPTSGRRGEQFF. The CDR3 DNA reads as TGTGCCAGCAGCTTGGTACCGACTAGCGGGAGGCGGGGTGAGCAGTTCTTC.